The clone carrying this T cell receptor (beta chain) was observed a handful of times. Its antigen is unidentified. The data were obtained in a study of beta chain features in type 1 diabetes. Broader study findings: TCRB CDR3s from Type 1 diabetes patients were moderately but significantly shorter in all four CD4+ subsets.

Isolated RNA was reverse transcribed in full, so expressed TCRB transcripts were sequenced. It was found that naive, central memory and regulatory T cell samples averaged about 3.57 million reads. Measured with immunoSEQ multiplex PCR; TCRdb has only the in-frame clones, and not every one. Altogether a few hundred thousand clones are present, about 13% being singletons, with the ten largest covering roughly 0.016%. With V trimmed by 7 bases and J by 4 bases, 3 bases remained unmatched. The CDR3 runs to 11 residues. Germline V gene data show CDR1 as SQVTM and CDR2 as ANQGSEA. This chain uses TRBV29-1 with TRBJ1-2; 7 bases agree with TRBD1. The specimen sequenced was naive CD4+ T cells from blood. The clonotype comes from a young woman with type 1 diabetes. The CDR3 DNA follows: TGCAGCGGGGGGACAGCCTATGGCTACACCTTC. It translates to CSGGTAYGYTF.